This entry describes one T cell receptor (beta chain). The antigen is unknown. The investigators reverse transcribed all of the isolated RNA, so they sequenced expressed TCRB transcripts. The assay was immunoSEQ multiplex PCR, and TCRdb's table has in-frame clones only and misses some. The sample gives about 130,000 clones, 7% to 10% of which show up once; roughly 0.7% is in the top ten. The CDR3 totals 15 residues. CDR1 SNHLY and CDR2 FYNNEI come from the germline V gene. V dropped 6 bases and J dropped 4; count of bases not matched to a gene: 9. This sample is part of a study of beta chain features in type 1 diabetes. Points from the study as a whole: Insertions were fewer and deletions more numerous at VDJ junctions in type 1 diabetes patients.

This sequence was found in a man younger than 30 in good health. The genes are TRBV2 and TRBJ1-5, with 7 bases that match TRBD1. The sample was central memory CD4+ T cells from blood. This chain's CDR3 is CASRLSPTGNQPQHF. CDR3 in DNA: TGTGCCAGCAGGCTGAGTCCGACAGGGAATCAGCCCCAGCATTTT.